This T cell receptor beta chain comes out of a study of T cell repertoires in aging, cancer and after chemotherapy. Across the study: Healthy donor repertoires were recorded over several months to years and showed clear clonal overlap.

J lost 0 bases, V lost 1 base, and 1 base had no gene match. The CDR3 spans 16 residues. Germline CDR1 MGHRA, CDR2 YSYEKL. Peripheral blood genomic DNA, not sorted cells or RNA, was the template. This clonotype was observed a handful of times. TRB rearrangements spanning V, D and J were amplified using mixed TRB-A/B primers. TCRdb passed the multiplex PCR reads through MiXCR, listing each CDR3 protein once. The data contain more than 2,500 distinct CDR3 sequences, about 31% of them singletons. The sequencing input was blood. The receptor comes from a human donor in good health. The chain is built from TRBV4-1 and TRBJ2-1; TRBD2 aligns across 9 bases. The CDR3: CASSQVSGSSYNEQFF. The CDR3 region has the DNA TGCGCCAGCAGCCAAGTTAGCGGGAGCTCCTACAATGAGCAGTTCTTC.